This TCR beta chain comes out of a study of ipilimumab plus nivolumab after autologous stem cell transplantation. The wider study: The DLBCL group included primary refractory and relapsed cases.

Checkpoint therapy with ipilimumab 1 mg/kg began 14 to 28 days after transplant. Some clones are missing from TCRdb's copy, which holds only in-frame ones; the method was immunoSEQ multiplex PCR. The sample lists 15,000 to 20,000 clones, roughly 70% occurring once. With regard to this clone: As yet, its antigen is unknown.

Study findings and constraints: TCR repertoire, Treg phenotype and gut microbiota reportedly support more study of this approach.

V was shortened by 2 bases and J by 6 bases, with 8 bases between the two germline ends. This CDR3 has 13 residues. Germline V lookup: CDR1 MNHNS, CDR2 SASEGT. The chain joins TRBV6-1 to TRBJ1-5; no reliable D call. The sequencing used PBMCs, collected in a trial of ipilimumab plus nivolumab as post-transplant consolidation. This receptor was identified in a male donor with diffuse large B-cell lymphoma. CDR3 in DNA: TGTGCCAGCAGTGAATTCCGGGCTCAGCCCCAGCATTTT. It specifies CASSEFRAQPQHF.